Included here is one TCR beta chain sequence, with context. This clonotype was found a few times. Its specific antigen is unknown. No base quality information exists; no much larger clone differs at one position. The entry originates in a study (dated by TCRdb to the mid-2010s). In the study overall: The research examined where HIV persistence comes from in people whose immune systems controlled HIV infection without treatment.

The library was generated by 5' RACE. The run used an Illumina HiSeq 2000. TCRdb trimmed public reads at Q25 via fastp, called clones via MiXCR and kept in-frame beta chains. Each CDR3 protein gets just one entry, which takes the most common genes and DNA from the rows behind it. The sample table contains a few hundred distinct CDR3 sequences; only one count was recorded for roughly 25% of them. Roughly a quarter of the sample rests with the top ten. The TCR comes from a male donor with HIV. Material for sequencing was total memory T cells from blood PBMCs. Sample cell subset or site, as interpreted from the label and publication: transitional memory CD4+ T cells.

The CDR3 reads CASKTGSGEKLFF. At the DNA level, the sequence is TGTGCCAGCAAAACAGGGTCGGGTGAAAAACTGTTTTTT. The chain links TRBV18 with TRBJ1-4; 6 matching bases give a weak D call of TRBD1. Reading the germline V gene gives CDR1 KGHSH and CDR2 LQKENI. The CDR3 goes from the cysteine to the phenylalanine over 13 residues. Just the 39-base CDR3 DNA is kept, in frame starting at base 1. The trim is 8 bases for V and 7 bases for J, with a gap of 14 bases between the germline ends. With the portions outside the CDR3 filled from the reference TRBV18 and TRBJ1-4 genes, the complete variable region becomes NAGVMQNPRHLVRRRGQEARLRCSPMKGHSHVYWYRQLPEEGLKFMVYLQKENIIDESGMPKERFSAEFPKEGPSILRIQQVVRGDSAAYFCASKTGSGEKLFFGSGTQLSVL.